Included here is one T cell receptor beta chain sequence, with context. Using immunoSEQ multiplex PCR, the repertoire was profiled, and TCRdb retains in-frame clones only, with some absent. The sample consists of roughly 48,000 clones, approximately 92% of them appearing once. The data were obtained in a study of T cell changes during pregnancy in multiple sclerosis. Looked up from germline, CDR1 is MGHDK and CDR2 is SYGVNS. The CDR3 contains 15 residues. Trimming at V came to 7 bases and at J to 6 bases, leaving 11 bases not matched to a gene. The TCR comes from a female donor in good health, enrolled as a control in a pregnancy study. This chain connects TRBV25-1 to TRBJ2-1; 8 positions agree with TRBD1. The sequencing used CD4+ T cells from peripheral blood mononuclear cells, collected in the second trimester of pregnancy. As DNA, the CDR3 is TGTGCCAGCAATGATCCGGGACAGGATGGCAATGAGCAGTTCTTC. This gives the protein CASNDPGQDGNEQFF.